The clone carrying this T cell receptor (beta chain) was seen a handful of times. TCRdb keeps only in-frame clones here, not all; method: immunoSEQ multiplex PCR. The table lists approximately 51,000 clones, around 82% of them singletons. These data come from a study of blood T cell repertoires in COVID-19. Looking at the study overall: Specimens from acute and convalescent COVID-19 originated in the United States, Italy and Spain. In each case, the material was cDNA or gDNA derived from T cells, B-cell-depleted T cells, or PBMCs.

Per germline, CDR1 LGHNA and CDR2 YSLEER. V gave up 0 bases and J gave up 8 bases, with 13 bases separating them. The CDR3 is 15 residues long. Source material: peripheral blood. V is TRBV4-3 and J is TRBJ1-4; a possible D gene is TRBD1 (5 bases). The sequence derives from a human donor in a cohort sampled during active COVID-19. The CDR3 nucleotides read TGCGCCAGCAGCCAAGATCGGGGGGAGGGGGAAAAACTGTTTTTT. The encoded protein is CASSQDRGEGEKLFF.